The clone carrying this TCR beta chain was seen more than once but under ten times. Its antigen is currently unknown. Once RNA had been extracted, it was reverse transcribed into cDNA to act as the sequencing template. Some clones are missing from TCRdb's copy, which holds only in-frame ones; the method was immunoSEQ multiplex PCR. Here the sample spans 200,000 to 250,000 clones, 64% being singletons. This sample is part of a study of CD8+ T cells in alopecia areata. Study results and caveats: In scalp, tofacitinib significantly decreased clonality and expanded CD8+ clones among the top 100. A large proportion of expanded lesional clones were detected persisting in scalp and blood during tofacitinib.

Regarding treatment: oral pan-JAK inhibitor, 5-10 mg twice daily. T lymphocytes (CD4+ and CD8+) were sorted from PBMCs. The ends lost 3 bases at V and 4 bases at J; junction bases unmatched: 5. Germline V CDR1 and CDR2: MGHDK, SYGVNS. There are 15 residues in the CDR3. Sample: CD4+ T cells sorted from blood, taken at week 4, from a patient treated with tofacitinib. This receptor was taken from a human donor with alopecia areata. This chain uses TRBV25-1 with TRBJ2-5, with 10 bases identical to TRBD2. DNA for the CDR3: TGTGCCAGCAGTGATGGGCGGACTAGCGGAGAGACCCAGTACTTC. Its translation is CASSDGRTSGETQYF.